This TCR beta chain originates from a study of memory CD4+ T cells and cytomegalovirus serostatus. Study-level results: Median bootstrapped AUC for CMV status was approximately 0.94 originally, less than 0.92 US-trained.

Profiled with immunoSEQ multiplex PCR; TCRdb holds only in-frame clones, not every one. The sample carries 55,000 to 65,000 clones, 82% recorded once. Regarding this clone: Antigen specificity is unknown.

The sort gate was single viable CD3+CD4+CD8-CD45RO+ cells for memory CD4+ T cells. Serostatus was set by detecting CMV pp150, pp28, p38, p52 IgG. Germline CDR1 LNHDA, CDR2 SQIVND (reference sequence). This CDR3 contains 14 residues. V shed 3 bases and J shed 7 bases, with 12 bases lying between them. This chain joins TRBV19 and TRBJ1-4, with D possibly TRBD1 on 5 matching bases. The specimen sequenced was memory CD4+ T cells from blood. This clonotype was obtained from an adult in good health and CMV-seronegative. The CDR3 coding sequence is TGTGCCAGTAGTATGGGGGAGCTTGGTGAAAAACTGTTTTTT. This codes for CASSMGELGEKLFF. Using reference TRBV19 and TRBJ1-4 for the parts outside the CDR3, the full variable domain is DGGITQSPKYLFRKEGQNVTLSCEQNLNHDAMYWYRQDPGQGLRLIYYSQIVNDFQKGDIAEGYSVSREKKESFPLTVTSAQKNPTAFYLCASSMGELGEKLFFGSGTQLSVL.